The clone carrying this T cell receptor beta chain came up many times. Its antigen is unidentified. The CDR3 contains 15 residues. The V and J ends lost 2 bases and 0 bases respectively, with 6 bases between them. The germline V gene encodes CDR1 SGHRS and CDR2 YFSETQ. This specimen belongs to a study of T-cell reconstitution after alpha-beta-depleted transplantation in children. Study-wide findings and caveats: From newly produced T cells came most of the T-cell counts and diversity one year after transplant. Expanded clones from the graft, numbering several hundred, reportedly supplied alpha-beta T cells about two months after transplant.

The TCRbeta library incorporated unique molecular identifiers. TCRdb redid the calling of the PCR reads with MiXCR, one entry per CDR3 protein. The profile shows about 240,000 distinct CDR3 sequences, roughly a quarter of them singletons. The V and J genes are TRBV5-1 and TRBJ1-6; D remains ambiguous. The receptor's source is a girl aged 2-10 years with Fanconi anemia, due to receive a stem cell transplant. This specimen was PBMCs, taken before TCRalphabeta/CD19-depleted stem cell transplant. CDR3 coding DNA: TGCGCCAGCAGCTTAAGGTCCTCCTATAATTCACCCCTCCACTTT. The encoded protein is CASSLRSSYNSPLHF.